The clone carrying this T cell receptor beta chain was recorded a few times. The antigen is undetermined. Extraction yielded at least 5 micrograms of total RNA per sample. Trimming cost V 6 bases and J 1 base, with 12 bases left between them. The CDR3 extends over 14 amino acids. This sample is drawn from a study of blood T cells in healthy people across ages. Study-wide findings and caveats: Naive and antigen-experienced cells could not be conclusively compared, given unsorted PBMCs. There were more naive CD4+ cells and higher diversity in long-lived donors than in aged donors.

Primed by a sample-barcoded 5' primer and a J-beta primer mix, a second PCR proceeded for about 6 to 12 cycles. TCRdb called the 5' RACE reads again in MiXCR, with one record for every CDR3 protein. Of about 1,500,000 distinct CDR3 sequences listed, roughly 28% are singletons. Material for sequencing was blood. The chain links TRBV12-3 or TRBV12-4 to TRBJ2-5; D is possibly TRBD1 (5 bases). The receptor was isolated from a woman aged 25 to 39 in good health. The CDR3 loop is CASSHGRVQETQYF. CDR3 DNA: TGTGCCAGCAGCCATGGCAGGGTCCAAGAGACCCAGTACTTC.